The entry below describes one TCR beta chain. Antigen specificity is unknown. Reverse transcribing all isolated RNA meant expressed TCRB transcripts were sequenced. Repertoires were generated with immunoSEQ multiplex PCR, while TCRdb's copy carries only in-frame clones and drops some. The data show 35,000 or so clones, about 64% seen once. Isolation of CD4+ naive, central memory, regulatory and stem cell-like memory cells was achieved by sorting via CD45RO/CCR7/CD25/CD127/CD95/CD27. The CDR3 length is 14 residues. Germline CDR1 is SGDLS and CDR2 is YYNGEE. J gave up 2 bases and V 3 bases, and 4 bases lay outside the gene matches. This sample was taken from a study of beta chain features in type 1 diabetes. Findings and caveats of the study: The naive, central memory and Treg TCRB repertoires showed an apparent similarity that was greater among patients than among healthy donors.

This receptor was taken from a woman aged 30 to 39 in good health. The gene calls are TRBV9 and TRBJ2-7; 8 nucleotides align to TRBD1. Source material: Tregs from blood. CDR3 coding DNA: TGTGCCAGCAGCGAGACAGGGGACACCTACGAGCAGTACTTC. It is translated as CASSETGDTYEQYF.